This TCR beta chain came from a study of regulatory T cells in long-lasting Graves disease. Study summary: Antithyroid drug use was under 3 months in newly diagnosed Graves' patients.

Trimming removed 7 bases from V and 4 bases from J, with 17 bases in between. The germline CDR1 and CDR2 sequences are SGHRS and YFSETQ. The CDR3 contains 14 residues. The sample's time point: newly diagnosed GD, antithyroid drugs for less than 3 months. Extracted PBMC RNA gave rise to the TCR library. The peripheral blood volume drawn was approximately 9 milliliters, and it was collected into EDTA tubes. This clonotype came up a few times. Combining iRepertoire HTBI primers with Arm-PCR of CDR3 regions, the authors built TCR beta libraries. TCRdb reprocessed the multiplex PCR reads with MiXCR, giving one entry per CDR3 protein. Found here are about 440,000 distinct CDR3 sequences, about a sixth of them singletons; the top ten hold about 23%. These data are also associated with another study on T cells in Graves' hyperthyroidism and ophthalmopathy.

The sequences come from peripheral blood mononuclear cells (PBMCs), collected at new diagnosis, from a patient treated with antithyroid drugs. This TCR derives from a woman under 30 with Graves disease. This chain links TRBV5-1 with TRBJ1-1, with D perhaps TRBD1 (6 bases). In nucleotides, the CDR3 is TGCGCCAGCTCATGGGGGGCTACTGGCACTGAAGCTTTCTTT. It specifies CASSWGATGTEAFF.